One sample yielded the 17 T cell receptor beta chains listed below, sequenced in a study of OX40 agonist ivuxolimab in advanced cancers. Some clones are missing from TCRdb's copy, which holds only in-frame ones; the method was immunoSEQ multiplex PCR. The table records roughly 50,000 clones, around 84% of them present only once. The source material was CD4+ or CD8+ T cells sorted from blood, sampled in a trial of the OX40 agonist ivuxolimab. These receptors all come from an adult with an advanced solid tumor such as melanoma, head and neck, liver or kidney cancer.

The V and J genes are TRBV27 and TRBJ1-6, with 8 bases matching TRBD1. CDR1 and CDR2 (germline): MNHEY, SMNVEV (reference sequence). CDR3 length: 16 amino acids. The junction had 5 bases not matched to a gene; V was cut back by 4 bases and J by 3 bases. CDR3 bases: TGTGCCAGCAGTTACCGACAGGGGTACTATAATTCACCCCTCCACTTT. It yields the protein CASSYRQGYYNSPLHF.

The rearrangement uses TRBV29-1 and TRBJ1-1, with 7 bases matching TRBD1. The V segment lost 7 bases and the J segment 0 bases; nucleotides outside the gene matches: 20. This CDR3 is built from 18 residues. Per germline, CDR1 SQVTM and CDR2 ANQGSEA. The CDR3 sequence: CSAYRQGGAIFMNTEAFF. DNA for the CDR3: TGCAGCGCTTACCGACAGGGCGGGGCAATTTTTATGAACACTGAAGCTTTCTTT.

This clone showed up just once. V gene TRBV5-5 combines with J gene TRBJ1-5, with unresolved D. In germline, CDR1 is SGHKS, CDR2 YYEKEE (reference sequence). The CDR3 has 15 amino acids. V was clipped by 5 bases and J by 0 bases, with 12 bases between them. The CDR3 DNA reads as TGTGCCAGCAGACCCGGACCGGGTAGCAATCAGCCCCAGCATTTT. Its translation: CASRPGPGSNQPQHF.

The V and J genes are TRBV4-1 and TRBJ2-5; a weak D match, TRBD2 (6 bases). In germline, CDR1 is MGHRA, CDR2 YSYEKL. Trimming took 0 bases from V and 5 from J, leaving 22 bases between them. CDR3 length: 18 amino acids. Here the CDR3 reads CASSQDVSGGPALETQYF. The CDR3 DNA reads TGCGCCAGCAGCCAAGACGTCTCCGGGGGACCGGCGTTGGAGACCCAGTACTTC.

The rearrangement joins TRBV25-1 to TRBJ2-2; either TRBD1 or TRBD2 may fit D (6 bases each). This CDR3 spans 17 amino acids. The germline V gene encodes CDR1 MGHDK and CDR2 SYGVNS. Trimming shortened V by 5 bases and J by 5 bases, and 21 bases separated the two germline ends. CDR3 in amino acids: CASSPSLRGRWTGELFF. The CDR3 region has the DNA TGTGCCAGCAGTCCCTCCCTCCGGGGGCGATGGACCGGGGAGCTGTTTTTT. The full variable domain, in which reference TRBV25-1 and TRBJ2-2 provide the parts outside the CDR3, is EADIYQTPRYLVIGTGKKITLECSQTMGHDKMYWYQQDPGMELHLIHYSYGVNSTEKGDLSSESTVSRIRTEHFPLTLESARPSHTSQYLCASSPSLRGRWTGELFFGEGSRLTVL.

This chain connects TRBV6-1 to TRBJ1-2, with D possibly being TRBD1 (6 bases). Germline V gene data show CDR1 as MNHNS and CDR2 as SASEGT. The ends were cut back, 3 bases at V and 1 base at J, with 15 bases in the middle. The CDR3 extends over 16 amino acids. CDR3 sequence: CASSDLGGRYNYGYTF. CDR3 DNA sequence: TGTGCCAGCAGTGATCTAGGGGGGAGGTATAACTATGGCTACACCTTC.

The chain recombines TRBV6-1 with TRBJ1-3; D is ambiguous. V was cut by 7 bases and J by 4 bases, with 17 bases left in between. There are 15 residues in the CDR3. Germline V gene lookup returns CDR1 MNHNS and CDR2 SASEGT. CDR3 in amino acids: CASTTNGFSGNTIYF. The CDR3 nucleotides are TGTGCCAGCACCACGAACGGTTTCTCCGGAAACACCATATATTTT.

CDR3 bases: TGTGCCAGCAGTTACTTTACAGGGAAAAAACTGTTTTTT. This sequence encodes CASSYFTGKKLFF. The V gene is TRBV6-5, the J gene TRBJ1-4; D is perhaps TRBD1 (6 bases). Trimming stripped 1 base from V and 9 bases from J, with 9 bases between. The CDR3 consists of 13 residues. Germline V lookup: CDR1 MNHEY, CDR2 SVGAGI.

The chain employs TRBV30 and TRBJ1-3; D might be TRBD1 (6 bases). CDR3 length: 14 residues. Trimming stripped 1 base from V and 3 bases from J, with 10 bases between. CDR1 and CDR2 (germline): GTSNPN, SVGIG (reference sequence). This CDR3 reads CAWSGGLVGNTIYF. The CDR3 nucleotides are TGTGCCTGGAGTGGGGGGCTTGTTGGAAACACCATATATTTT.

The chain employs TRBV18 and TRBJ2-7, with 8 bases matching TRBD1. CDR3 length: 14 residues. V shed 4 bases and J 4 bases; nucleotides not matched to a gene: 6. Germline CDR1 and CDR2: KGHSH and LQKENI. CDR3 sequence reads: CASSQGTGSYEQYF. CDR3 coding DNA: TGTGCCAGCTCACAAGGGACAGGTAGTTACGAGCAGTACTTC.

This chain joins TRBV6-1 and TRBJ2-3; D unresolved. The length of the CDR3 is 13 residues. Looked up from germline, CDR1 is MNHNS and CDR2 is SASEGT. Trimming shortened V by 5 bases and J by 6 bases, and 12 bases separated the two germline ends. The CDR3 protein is CASSQLIIDTQYF. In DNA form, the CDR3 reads TGTGCCAGCAGTCAACTGATCATCGATACGCAGTATTTT.

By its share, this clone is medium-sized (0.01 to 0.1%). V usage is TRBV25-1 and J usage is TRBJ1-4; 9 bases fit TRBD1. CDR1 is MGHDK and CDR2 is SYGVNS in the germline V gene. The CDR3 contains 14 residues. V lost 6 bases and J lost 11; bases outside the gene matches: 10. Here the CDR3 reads CASSDTGGAEKLFF. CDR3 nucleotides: TGTGCCAGCAGCGACACAGGGGGCGCGGAGAAACTGTTTTTT.

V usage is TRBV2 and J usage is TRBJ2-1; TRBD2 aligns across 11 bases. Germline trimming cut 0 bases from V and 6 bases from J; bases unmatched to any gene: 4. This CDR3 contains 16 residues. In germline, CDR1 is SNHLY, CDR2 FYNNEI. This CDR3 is CASSEALLAGGNEQFF. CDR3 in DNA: TGTGCCAGCAGTGAAGCGCTGCTAGCGGGGGGCAATGAGCAGTTCTTC.

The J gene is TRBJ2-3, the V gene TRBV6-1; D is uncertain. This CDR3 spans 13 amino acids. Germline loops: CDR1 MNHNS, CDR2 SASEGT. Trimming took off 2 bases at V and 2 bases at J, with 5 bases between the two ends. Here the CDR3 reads CASSERATDTQYF. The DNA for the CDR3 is TGTGCCAGCAGTGAACGGGCCACAGATACGCAGTATTTT.

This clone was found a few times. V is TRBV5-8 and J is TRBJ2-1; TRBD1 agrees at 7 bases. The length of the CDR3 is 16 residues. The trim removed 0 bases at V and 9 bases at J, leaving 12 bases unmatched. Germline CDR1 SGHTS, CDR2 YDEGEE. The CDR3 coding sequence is TGTGCCAGCAGCTTGGGGGCCCCCATACAGGGGCTTGAGCAGTTCTTC. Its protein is CASSLGAPIQGLEQFF. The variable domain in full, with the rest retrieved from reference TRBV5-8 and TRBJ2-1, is EAGVTQSPTHLIKTRGQQATLRCSPISGHTSVYWYQQALGLGLQFLLWYDEGEERNRGNFPPRFSGRQFPNYSSELNVNALELEDSALYLCASSLGAPIQGLEQFFGPGTRLTVL.

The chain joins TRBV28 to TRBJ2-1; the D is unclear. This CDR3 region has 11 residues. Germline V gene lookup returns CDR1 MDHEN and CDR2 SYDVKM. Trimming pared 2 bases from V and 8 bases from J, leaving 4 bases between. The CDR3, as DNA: TGTGCCAGCAGTTTACGCGATGAGCAGTTCTTC. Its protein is CASSLRDEQFF.

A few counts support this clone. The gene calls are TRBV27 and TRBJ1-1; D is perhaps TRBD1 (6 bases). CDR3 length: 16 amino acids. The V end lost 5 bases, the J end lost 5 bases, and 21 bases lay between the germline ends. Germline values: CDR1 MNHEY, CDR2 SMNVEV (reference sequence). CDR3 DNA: TGTGCCAGCAGTCCCGCCAGCACAGGGATTGGAACTGAAGCTTTCTTT. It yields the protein CASSPASTGIGTEAFF.